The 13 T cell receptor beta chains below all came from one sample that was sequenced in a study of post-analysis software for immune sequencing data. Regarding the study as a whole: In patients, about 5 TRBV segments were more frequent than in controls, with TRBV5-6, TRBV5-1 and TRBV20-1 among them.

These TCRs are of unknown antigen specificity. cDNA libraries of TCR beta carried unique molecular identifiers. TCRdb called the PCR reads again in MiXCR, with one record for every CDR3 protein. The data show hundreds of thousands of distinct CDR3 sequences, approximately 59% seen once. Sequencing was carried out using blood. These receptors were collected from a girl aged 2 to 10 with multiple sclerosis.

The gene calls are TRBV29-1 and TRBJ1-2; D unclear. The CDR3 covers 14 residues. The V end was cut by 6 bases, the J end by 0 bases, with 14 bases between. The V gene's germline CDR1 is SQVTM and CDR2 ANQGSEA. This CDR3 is CSVETIFSNYGYTF. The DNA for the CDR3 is TGCAGCGTCGAGACGATATTTTCTAACTATGGCTACACCTTC.

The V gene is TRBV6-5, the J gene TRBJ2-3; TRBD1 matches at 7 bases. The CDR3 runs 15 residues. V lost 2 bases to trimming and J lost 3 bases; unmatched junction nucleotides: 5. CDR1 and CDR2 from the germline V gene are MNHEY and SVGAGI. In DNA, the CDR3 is TGTGCCAGCAGTTACGGGACAGTTGGGACAGATACGCAGTATTTT. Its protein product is CASSYGTVGTDTQYF.

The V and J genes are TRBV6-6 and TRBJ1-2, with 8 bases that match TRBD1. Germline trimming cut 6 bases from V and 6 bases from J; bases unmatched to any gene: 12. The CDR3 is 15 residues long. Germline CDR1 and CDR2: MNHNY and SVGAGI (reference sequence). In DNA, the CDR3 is TGTGCCAGCAGGCGCGCAGGGGGCGATCCGCATGGCTACACCTTC. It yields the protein CASRRAGGDPHGYTF.

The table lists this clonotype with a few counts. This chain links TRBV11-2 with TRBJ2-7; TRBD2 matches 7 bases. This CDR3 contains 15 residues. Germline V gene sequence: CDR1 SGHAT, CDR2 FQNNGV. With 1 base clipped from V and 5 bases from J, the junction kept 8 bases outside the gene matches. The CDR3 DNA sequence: TGTGCCAGCAGCTTAGTCCCGGGAGGAAAAAACGAGCAGTACTTC. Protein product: CASSLVPGGKNEQYF.

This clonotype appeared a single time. CDR3 bases: TGCGCCAGCAGCGAGGGACTTCAGGGGGGCTACGAGCAGTACTTC. This encodes CASSEGLQGGYEQYF. V and J are TRBV5-1 and TRBJ2-7; D perhaps matches TRBD1 (7 bases). The CDR3 has 15 residues. V was shortened by 4 bases and J by 3 bases, with 17 bases between the two germline ends. In germline, CDR1 is SGHRS, CDR2 YFSETQ.

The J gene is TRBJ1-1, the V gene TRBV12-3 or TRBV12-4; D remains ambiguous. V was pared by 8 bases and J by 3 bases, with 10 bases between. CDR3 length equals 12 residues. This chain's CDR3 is CASAMRDTEAFF. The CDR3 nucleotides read TGTGCCAGCGCCATGAGGGACACTGAAGCTTTCTTT.

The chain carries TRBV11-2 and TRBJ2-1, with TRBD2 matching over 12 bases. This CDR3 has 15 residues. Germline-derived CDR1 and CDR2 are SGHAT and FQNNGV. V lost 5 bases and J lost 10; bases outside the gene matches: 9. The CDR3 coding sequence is TGTGCCAGCAGCGACGGACTAGCGGGATCCAACGAGCAGTTCTTC. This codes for CASSDGLAGSNEQFF.

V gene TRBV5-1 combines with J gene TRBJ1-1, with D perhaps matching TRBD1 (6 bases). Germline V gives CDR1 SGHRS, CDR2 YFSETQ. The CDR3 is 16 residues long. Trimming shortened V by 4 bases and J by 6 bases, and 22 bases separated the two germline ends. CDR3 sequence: CASSLGGWQGSSEAFF. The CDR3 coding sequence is TGCGCCAGCAGCCTGGGCGGGTGGCAGGGGAGTTCTGAAGCTTTCTTT.

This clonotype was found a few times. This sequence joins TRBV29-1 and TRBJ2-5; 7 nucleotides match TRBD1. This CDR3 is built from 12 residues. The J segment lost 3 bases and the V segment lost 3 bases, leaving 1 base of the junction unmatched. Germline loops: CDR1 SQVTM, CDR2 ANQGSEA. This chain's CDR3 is CSVDQGEETQYF. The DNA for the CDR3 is TGCAGCGTTGACCAGGGGGAAGAGACCCAGTACTTC.

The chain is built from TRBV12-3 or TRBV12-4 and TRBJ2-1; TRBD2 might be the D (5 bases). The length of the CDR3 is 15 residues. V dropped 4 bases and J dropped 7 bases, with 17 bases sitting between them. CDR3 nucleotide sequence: TGTGCCAGCAGTTCGTACAGAACTCCGGGGAATGAGCAGTTCTTC. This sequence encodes CASSSYRTPGNEQFF.

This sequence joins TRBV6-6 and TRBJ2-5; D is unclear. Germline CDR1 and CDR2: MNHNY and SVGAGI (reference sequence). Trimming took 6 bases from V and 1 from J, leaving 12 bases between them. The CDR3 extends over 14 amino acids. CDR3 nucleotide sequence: TGTGCCAGCAGCAGCTATATCCTCCAAGAGACCCAGTACTTC. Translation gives CASSSYILQETQYF.

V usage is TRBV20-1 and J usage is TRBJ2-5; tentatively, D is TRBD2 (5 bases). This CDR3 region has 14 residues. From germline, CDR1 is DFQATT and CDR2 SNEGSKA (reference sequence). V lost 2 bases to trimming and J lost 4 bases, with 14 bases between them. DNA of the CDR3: TGCAGTGCTAGATCACTCCTAGCAGGAGAGACCCAGTACTTC. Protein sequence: CSARSLLAGETQYF.

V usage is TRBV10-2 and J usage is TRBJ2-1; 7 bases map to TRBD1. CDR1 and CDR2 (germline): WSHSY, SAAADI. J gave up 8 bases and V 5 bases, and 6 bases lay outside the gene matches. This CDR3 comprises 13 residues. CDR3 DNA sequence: TGCGCCAGCAGTCCGGGACAGAGGGATGAGCAGTTCTTC. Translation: CASSPGQRDEQFF.